The following is a T cell receptor beta chain sequence with its context. The antigen is undetermined. The data are from a study of T cell repertoires in cytomegalovirus infection. Study summary: From public TCR beta signatures came an indication of both CMV infection and matching HLA type.

TCRdb ran MiXCR on the reads and lists one entry per CDR3 protein. This sample carries 650,000 to 900,000 distinct CDR3 sequences, over 25% of them seen once, and the ten largest clones take 9.5% to 15%. V was pared by 4 bases and J by 4 bases, with 11 bases between. The V gene's germline CDR1 is SGHTA and CDR2 FQGTGA. The CDR3 runs 14 residues. This specimen consisted of cultured CD8+ T cells from PBMCs, obtained from culture after CMV antigen stimulation. This clonotype originated in a human donor in good health (CMV status not recorded). Some clones in this sample may be carry-over from other donors' samples. The chain carries TRBV7-3 and TRBJ2-1; weak D call: TRBD1 (5 bases). CDR3 sequence (DNA): TGTGCCAGCAGCTCGTATCAGGGATACAATGAGCAGTTCTTC. Translating gives CASSSYQGYNEQFF. Full variable domain (outside the CDR3, taken from reference TRBV7-3 and TRBJ2-1): GAGVSQTPSNKVTEKGKYVELRCDPISGHTALYWYRQSLGQGPEFLIYFQGTGAADDSGLPNDRFFAVRPEGSVSTLKIQRTERGDSAVYLCASSSYQGYNEQFFGPGTRLTVL.